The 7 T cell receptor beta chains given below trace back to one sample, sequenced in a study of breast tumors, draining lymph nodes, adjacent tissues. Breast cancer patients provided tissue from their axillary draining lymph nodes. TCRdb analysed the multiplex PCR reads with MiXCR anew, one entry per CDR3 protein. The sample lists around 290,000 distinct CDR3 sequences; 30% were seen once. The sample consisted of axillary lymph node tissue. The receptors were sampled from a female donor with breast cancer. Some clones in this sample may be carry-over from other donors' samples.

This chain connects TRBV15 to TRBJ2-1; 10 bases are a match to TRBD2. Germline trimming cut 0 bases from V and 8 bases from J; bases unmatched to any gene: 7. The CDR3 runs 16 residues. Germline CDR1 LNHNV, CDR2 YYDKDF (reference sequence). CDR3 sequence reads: CATSRDAASGSDEQFF. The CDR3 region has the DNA TGTGCCACCAGCAGAGATGCAGCTAGCGGGAGCGATGAGCAGTTCTTC.

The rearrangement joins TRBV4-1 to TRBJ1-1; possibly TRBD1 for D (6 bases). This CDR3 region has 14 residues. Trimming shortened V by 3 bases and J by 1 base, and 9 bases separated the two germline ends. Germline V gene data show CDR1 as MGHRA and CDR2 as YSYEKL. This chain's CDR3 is CASSQAQGNTEAFF. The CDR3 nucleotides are TGCGCCAGCAGCCAGGCACAGGGGAACACTGAAGCTTTCTTT.

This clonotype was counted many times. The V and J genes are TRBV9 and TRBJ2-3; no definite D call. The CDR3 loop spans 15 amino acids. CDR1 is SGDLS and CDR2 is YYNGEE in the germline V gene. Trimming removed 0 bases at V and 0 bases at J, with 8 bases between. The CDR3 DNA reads TGTGCCAGCAGCGTAGTTAGTGCTAGCACAGATACGCAGTATTTT. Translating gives CASSVVSASTDTQYF.

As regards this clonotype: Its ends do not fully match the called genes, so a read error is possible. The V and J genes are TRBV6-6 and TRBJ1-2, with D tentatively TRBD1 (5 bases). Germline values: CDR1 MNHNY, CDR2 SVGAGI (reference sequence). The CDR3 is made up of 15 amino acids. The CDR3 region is CASSHSLQANYGYTF. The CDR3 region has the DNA TGTGCCAGCAGTCACTCATTACAGGCCAACTATGGCTACACCTTC.

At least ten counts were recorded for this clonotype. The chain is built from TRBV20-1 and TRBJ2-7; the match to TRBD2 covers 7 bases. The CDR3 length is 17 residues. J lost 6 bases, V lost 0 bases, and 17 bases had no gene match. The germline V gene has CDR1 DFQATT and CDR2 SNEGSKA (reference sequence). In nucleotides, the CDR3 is TGCAGTGCTAGAGATGCCCTCGGGGGGAGCGACGCGGGCGAGCAGTACTTC. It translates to CSARDALGGSDAGEQYF.

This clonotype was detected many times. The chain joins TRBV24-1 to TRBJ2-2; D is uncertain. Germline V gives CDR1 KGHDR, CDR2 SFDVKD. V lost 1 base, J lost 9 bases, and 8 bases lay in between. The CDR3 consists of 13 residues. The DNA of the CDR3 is TGTGCCACCAGTGATTTCGCCGCAAGGGAGCTGTTTTTT. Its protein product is CATSDFAARELFF.

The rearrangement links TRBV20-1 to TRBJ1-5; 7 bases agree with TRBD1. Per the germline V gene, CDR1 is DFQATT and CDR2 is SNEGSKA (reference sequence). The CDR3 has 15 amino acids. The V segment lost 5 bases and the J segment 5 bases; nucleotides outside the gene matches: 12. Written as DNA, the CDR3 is TGCAGTGCTGTGGGGGCAACAGGGGAGGATCAGCCCCAGCATTTT. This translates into CSAVGATGEDQPQHF.